These 16 T cell receptor beta chains originate from one sample sequenced in a study of CD8+CD57+ T cells in acquired aplastic anemia. By flow cytometry, patients selected for sequencing had shown an expansion of CD8+CD57+ cells. Both TCR beta VDJ combination and CDR3 sequence profiling were carried out. Genomic DNA was the template for this profiling. Each CDR3 protein is one row after TCRdb ran MiXCR on the reads. This table holds approximately 190,000 distinct CDR3 sequences, under 55% found once. The specimen sequenced was sorted CD4+, CD8+, or CD8+CD57+ T cells (not recorded which) from PBMCs. The receptors derive from a human donor with aplastic anemia.

The rearrangement links TRBV15 to TRBJ2-1, with 8 bases matching TRBD2. The germline gives CDR1 LNHNV, CDR2 YYDKDF (reference sequence). V lost 1 base, J lost 5 bases, and 10 bases stayed unmatched. This CDR3 spans 17 amino acids. In DNA form, the CDR3 reads TGTGCCACCAGCAGAGGCGGAAGCGGGGGAGCGAACAATGAGCAGTTCTTC. Protein product: CATSRGGSGGANNEQFF. The full variable domain, with the rest looked up from reference TRBV15 and TRBJ2-1, is DAMVIQNPRYQVTQFGKPVTLSCSQTLNHNVMYWYQQKSSQAPKLLFHYYDKDFNNEADTPDNFQSRRPNTSFCFLDIRSPGLGDTAMYLCATSRGGSGGANNEQFFGPGTRLTVL.

This rearrangement joins TRBV7-3 to TRBJ2-7, with D unclear. The CDR3 is made up of 13 amino acids. CDR1 and CDR2 (germline): SGHTA, FQGTGA. Trimming pared 11 bases from V and 1 base from J, leaving 15 bases between. DNA for the CDR3: TGTGCCTGGAGTGTACTCCAGTCCTACGAGCAGTACTTC. It is translated as CAWSVLQSYEQYF.

This clonotype was counted a few times. V is TRBV19 and J is TRBJ1-1; D gene uncertain. The V end lost 6 bases, the J end lost 1 base, and 6 bases lay between the germline ends. The CDR3 length is 12 residues. Germline lookup yields CDR1 LNHDA and CDR2 SQIVND (reference sequence). In DNA form, the CDR3 reads TGTGCCAGTAGACCAGCGAACACTGAAGCTTTCTTT. Protein sequence: CASRPANTEAFF.

The chain links TRBV6-1 to TRBJ2-7; no firm D call. This CDR3 region has 11 residues. Trimming shortened V by 6 bases and J by 5 bases, and 8 bases separated the two germline ends. Looked up from germline, CDR1 is MNHNS and CDR2 is SASEGT. The CDR3 coding sequence is TGTGCCAGCAGCGCGGTTAACGAGCAGTACTTC. Amino acid sequence: CASSAVNEQYF.

At least ten counts were recorded for this clonotype. The chain uses TRBV19 and TRBJ2-7; 10 bases are a match to TRBD1. The CDR3 runs 17 residues. Germline V gene lookup returns CDR1 LNHDA and CDR2 SQIVND (reference sequence). V shed 0 bases and J 2 bases; nucleotides not matched to a gene: 7. The CDR3 bases are TGTGCCAGTAGTATAGAGACGGGGACAGGGGCCCCCTACGAGCAGTACTTC. Translating it yields CASSIETGTGAPYEQYF. The full variable domain, rest sourced from reference TRBV19 and TRBJ2-7, is DGGITQSPKYLFRKEGQNVTLSCEQNLNHDAMYWYRQDPGQGLRLIYYSQIVNDFQKGDIAEGYSVSREKKESFPLTVTSAQKNPTAFYLCASSIETGTGAPYEQYFGPGTRLTVT.

This chain connects TRBV10-1 to TRBJ1-4; D call uncertain. V lost 3 bases to trimming and J lost 0 bases, with 5 bases between them. Germline V gene lookup returns CDR1 WNHNN and CDR2 SYGVQD (reference sequence). The length of the CDR3 is 14 residues. In DNA form, the CDR3 reads TGCGCCAGCAGTGACGGGTCAACTAATGAAAAACTGTTTTTT. This gives the protein CASSDGSTNEKLFF.

This clonotype showed up just once. One base away lies a much larger clone, so this may be a sequencing read error. The chain uses TRBV2 and TRBJ2-7, with 7 nucleotides matching TRBD1. Germline-derived CDR1 and CDR2 are SNHLY and FYNNEI. The CDR3 is 15 residues long. DNA for the CDR3: TGTGCCAGCAGTCCGCACGAAAGGGGGCCCTACGATCAGTACTTC. It specifies CASSPHERGPYDQYF.

This clonotype came up many times. V and J are TRBV20-1 and TRBJ1-1; maybe TRBD1 (5 bases). CDR1 is DFQATT, CDR2 SNEGSKA, per germline (reference sequence). Deletions cut 2 bases from V and 3 bases from J, with 13 bases between. The CDR3 consists of 14 residues. The CDR3 is CSARFGAGDTEAFF. The CDR3 DNA reads TGCAGTGCTAGATTCGGGGCGGGGGACACTGAAGCTTTCTTT.

The V call is TRBV7-2, the J call TRBJ2-4; D possibly corresponds to TRBD2 (6 bases). The germline V and J ends were trimmed by 4 bases and 6 bases, with 10 bases remaining between them. This CDR3 region has 13 residues. CDR1 is SGHTA, CDR2 FQGNSA, per germline. In DNA form, the CDR3 reads TGTGCCAGCAGCTCGTTGGGGGGAAACATTCAGTACTTC. This encodes CASSSLGGNIQYF.

Regarding this clonotype: A clone one base away is much larger, so this may be a read error. The V call is TRBV5-4, the J call TRBJ1-3; D is unclear. The CDR3 consists of 15 residues. Germline V lookup: CDR1 SGHNT, CDR2 YYREEE (reference sequence). The chain's CDR3 is CANSLEGGTGNTIYF. CDR3 in DNA: TGTGCCAACAGCTTGGAAGGCGGAACTGGAAACACCATATATTTT.

This chain links TRBV7-6 with TRBJ2-7; 9 nucleotides align to TRBD1. The CDR3 length is 16 residues. The trim removed 6 bases at V and 4 bases at J, leaving 13 bases unmatched. CDR1 and CDR2 (germline): SGHVS, FNYEAQ. The CDR3 spells CASSLLGGQGGYEQYF. The CDR3, as DNA: TGTGCCAGCAGTCTTTTGGGGGGACAGGGAGGGTACGAGCAGTACTTC.

The rearrangement joins TRBV29-1 to TRBJ2-7; possibly TRBD1 for D (6 bases). V gave up 4 bases and J gave up 5 bases, with 9 bases separating them. The CDR3 runs 11 residues. Germline CDR1 reads SQVTM; CDR2 reads ANQGSEA. The CDR3 nucleotides are TGCAGCGTTGTTACAGGGAACGAGCAGTACTTC. The encoded protein is CSVVTGNEQYF.

The chain recombines TRBV29-1 with TRBJ2-6, with 7 bases matching TRBD1. V gave up 6 bases and J gave up 0 bases; unmatched junction bases: 2. The CDR3 length is 14 residues. Germline V gene data show CDR1 as SQVTM and CDR2 as ANQGSEA. CDR3 protein: CSVGQSSGANVLTF. Written as DNA, the CDR3 is TGCAGCGTGGGACAGAGCTCTGGGGCCAACGTCCTGACTTTC.

This rearrangement joins TRBV10-3 to TRBJ1-1; unclear D gene. The CDR3 is 14 amino acids. Germline loops: CDR1 ENHRY, CDR2 SYGVKD. V dropped 3 bases and J dropped 1 base, with 9 bases sitting between them. The CDR3 is CAISDPPKNTEAFF. The CDR3 DNA follows: TGTGCCATCAGTGATCCCCCCAAGAACACTGAAGCTTTCTTT.

This clonotype appeared a few times. This rearrangement joins TRBV15 to TRBJ2-7, with 8 bases identical to TRBD2. Germline trimming cut 4 bases from V and 7 bases from J; bases unmatched to any gene: 15. The CDR3 is 16 amino acids. Germline lookup yields CDR1 LNHNV and CDR2 YYDKDF (reference sequence). The CDR3 DNA reads as TGTGCCACCAGCACCGAGGGACTAGAGCCGAGCGAGGAGCAGTACTTC. Its translation: CATSTEGLEPSEEQYF.

J is TRBJ1-2 and V is TRBV19; 7 positions match TRBD1. The CDR3 extends over 15 amino acids. Germline V gene data show CDR1 as LNHDA and CDR2 as SQIVND (reference sequence). V lost 4 bases, J lost 0 bases, and 5 bases stayed unmatched. CDR3 nucleotide sequence: TGTGCCAGTAGTAGTCCGGGACAGACTAACTATGGCTACACCTTC. Its protein product is CASSSPGQTNYGYTF.